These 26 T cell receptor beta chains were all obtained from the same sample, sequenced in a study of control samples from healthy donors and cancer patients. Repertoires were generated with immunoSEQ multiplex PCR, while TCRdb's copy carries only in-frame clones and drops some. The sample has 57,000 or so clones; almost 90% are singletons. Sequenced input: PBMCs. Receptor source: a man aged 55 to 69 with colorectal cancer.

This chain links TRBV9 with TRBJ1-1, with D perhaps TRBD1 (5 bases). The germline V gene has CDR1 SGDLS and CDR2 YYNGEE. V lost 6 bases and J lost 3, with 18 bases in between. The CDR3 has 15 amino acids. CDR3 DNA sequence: TGTGCCAGCACCAGTGGGGGGTCCCCTGACACTGAAGCTTTCTTT. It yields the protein CASTSGGSPDTEAFF.

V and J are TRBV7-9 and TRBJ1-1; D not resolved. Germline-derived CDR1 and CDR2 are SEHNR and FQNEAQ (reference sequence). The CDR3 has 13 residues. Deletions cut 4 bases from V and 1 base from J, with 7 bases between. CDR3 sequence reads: CASSSDPNTEAFF. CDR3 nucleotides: TGTGCCAGCAGCTCGGACCCGAACACTGAAGCTTTCTTT.

The chain's CDR3 is CASSYSRTAHEQYF. CDR3 coding DNA: TGTGCCAGCAGTTACTCGAGGACGGCGCACGAGCAGTACTTC. The J gene is TRBJ2-7, the V gene TRBV6-2 or TRBV6-3; D gene unclear. The germline gives CDR1 MNHEY, CDR2 SVGEGT. This CDR3 has 14 amino acids. Trimming cost V 0 bases and J 5 bases, with 11 bases left between them.

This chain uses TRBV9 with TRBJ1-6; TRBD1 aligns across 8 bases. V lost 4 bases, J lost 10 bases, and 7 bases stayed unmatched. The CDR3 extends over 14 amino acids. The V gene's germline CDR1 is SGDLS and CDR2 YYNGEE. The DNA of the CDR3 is TGTGCCAGCAGCCCGGACAGGGACGGATCACCCCTCCACTTT. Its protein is CASSPDRDGSPLHF.

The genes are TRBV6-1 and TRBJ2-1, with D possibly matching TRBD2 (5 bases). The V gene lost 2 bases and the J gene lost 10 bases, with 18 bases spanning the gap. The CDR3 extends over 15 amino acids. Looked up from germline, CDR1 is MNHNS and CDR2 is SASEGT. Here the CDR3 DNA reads TGTGCCAGCAGTGAAATAGGACGCCGACGGGGAGAGCAGTTCTTC. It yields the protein CASSEIGRRRGEQFF.

The CDR3 is CASSRGQGARNSPLHF. The CDR3 nucleotides are TGTGCCAGCAGCCGGGGACAGGGGGCGAGGAATTCACCCCTCCACTTT. The chain has TRBV7-2 and TRBJ1-6; 12 bases map to TRBD1. The ends lost 5 bases at V and 7 bases at J; junction bases unmatched: 6. The germline V gene encodes CDR1 SGHTA and CDR2 FQGNSA. CDR3 length: 16 residues.

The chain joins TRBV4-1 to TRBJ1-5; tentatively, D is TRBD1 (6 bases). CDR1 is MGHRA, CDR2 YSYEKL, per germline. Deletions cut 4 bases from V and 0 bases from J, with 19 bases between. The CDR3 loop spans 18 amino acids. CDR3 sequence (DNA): TGCGCCAGCAGCCTTAGGGGGTATATAATCTATAGCAATCAGCCCCAGCATTTT. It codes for CASSLRGYIIYSNQPQHF.

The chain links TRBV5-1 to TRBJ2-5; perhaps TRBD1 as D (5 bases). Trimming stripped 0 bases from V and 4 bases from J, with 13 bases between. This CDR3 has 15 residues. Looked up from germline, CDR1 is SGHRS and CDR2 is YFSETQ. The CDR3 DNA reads TGCGCCAGCAGCTTGGGGTGGGGCGTGGGAGAGACCCAGTACTTC. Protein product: CASSLGWGVGETQYF.

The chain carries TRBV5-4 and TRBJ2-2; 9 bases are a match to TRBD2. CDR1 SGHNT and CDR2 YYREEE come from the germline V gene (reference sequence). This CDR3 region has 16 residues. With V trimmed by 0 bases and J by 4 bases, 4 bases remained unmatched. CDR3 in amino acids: CASSLVAGGSTGELFF. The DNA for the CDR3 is TGTGCCAGCAGCTTGGTGGCGGGGGGGAGCACCGGGGAGCTGTTTTTT.

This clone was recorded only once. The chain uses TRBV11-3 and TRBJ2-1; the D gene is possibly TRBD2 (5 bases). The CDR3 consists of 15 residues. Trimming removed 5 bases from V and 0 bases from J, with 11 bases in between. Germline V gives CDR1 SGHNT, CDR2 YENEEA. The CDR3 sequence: CASSPWESSYNEQFF. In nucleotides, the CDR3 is TGTGCCAGCAGCCCATGGGAGAGCTCCTACAATGAGCAGTTCTTC.

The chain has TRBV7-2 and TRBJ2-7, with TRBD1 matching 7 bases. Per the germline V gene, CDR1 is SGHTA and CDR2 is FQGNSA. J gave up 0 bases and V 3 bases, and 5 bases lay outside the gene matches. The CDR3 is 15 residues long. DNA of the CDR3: TGTGCCAGCAGCTTTGGCGGACAGGCCTCCTACGAGCAGTACTTC. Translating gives CASSFGGQASYEQYF.

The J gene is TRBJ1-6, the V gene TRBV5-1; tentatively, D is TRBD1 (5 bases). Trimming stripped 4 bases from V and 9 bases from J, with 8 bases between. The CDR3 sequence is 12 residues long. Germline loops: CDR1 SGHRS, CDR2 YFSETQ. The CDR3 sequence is CASSPRGSPLHF. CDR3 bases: TGCGCCAGCAGCCCAAGGGGTTCACCCCTCCACTTT. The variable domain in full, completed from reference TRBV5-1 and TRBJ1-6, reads KAGVTQTPRYLIKTRGQQVTLSCSPISGHRSVSWYQQTPGQGLQFLFEYFSETQRNKGNFPGRFSGRQFSNSRSEMNVSTLELGDSALYLCASSPRGSPLHFGNGTRLTVT.

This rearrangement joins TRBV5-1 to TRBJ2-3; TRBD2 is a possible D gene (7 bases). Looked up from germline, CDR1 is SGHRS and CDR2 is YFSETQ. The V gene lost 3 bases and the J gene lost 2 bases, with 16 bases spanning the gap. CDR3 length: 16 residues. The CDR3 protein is CASSSGGLTVTDTQYF. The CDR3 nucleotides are TGCGCCAGCAGCTCCGGGGGGCTAACTGTCACAGATACGCAGTATTTT.

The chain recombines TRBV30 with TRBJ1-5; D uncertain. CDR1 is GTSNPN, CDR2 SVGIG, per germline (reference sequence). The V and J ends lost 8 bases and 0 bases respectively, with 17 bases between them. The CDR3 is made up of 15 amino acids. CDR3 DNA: TGTGCCAGCCGACACGGGGAAGGTAGCAATCAGCCCCAGCATTTT. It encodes CASRHGEGSNQPQHF.

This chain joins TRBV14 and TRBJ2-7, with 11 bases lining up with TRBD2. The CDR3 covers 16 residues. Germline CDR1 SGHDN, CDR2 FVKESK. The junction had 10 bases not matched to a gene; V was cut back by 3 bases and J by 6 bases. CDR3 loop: CASSHDRLAGYGEQYF. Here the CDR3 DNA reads TGTGCCAGCAGCCATGACCGACTAGCGGGGTACGGCGAGCAGTACTTC.

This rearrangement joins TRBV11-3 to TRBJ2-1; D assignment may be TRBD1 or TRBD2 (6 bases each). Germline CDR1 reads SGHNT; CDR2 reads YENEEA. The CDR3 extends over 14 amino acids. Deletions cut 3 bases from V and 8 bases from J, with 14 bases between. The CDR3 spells CASSLGRGVHEQFF. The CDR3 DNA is TGTGCCAGCAGCTTGGGTAGGGGGGTACATGAGCAGTTCTTC.

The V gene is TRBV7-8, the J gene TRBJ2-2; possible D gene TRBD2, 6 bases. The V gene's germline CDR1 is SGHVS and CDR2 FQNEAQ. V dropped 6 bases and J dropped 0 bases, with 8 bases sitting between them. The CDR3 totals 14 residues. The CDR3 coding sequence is TGTGCCAGCAGGGGGGGACCGAACACCGGGGAGCTGTTTTTT. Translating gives CASRGGPNTGELFF.

The CDR3 protein is CASSEAPRGGEKLFF. The CDR3 DNA sequence: TGTGCCAGCAGTGAAGCTCCCAGGGGAGGTGAAAAACTGTTTTTT. The chain combines TRBV2 with TRBJ1-4; tentatively, D is TRBD1 (6 bases). This CDR3 is 15 amino acids long. Germline lookup yields CDR1 SNHLY and CDR2 FYNNEI. Trimming took off 0 bases at V and 7 bases at J, with 12 bases between the two ends.

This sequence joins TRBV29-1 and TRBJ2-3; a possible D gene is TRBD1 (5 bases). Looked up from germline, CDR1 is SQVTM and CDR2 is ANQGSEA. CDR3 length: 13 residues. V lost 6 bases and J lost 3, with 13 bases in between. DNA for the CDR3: TGCAGCGTAAGTGGGGCACGAACAGATACGCAGTATTTT. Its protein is CSVSGARTDTQYF.

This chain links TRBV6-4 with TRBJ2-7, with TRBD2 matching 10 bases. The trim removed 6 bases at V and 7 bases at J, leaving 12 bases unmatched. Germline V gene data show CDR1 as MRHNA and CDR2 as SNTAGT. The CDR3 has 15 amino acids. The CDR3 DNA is TGTGCCAGCAGGACCAGCGGGGGGGCTTTGGGGGAGCAGTACTTC. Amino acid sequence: CASRTSGGALGEQYF.

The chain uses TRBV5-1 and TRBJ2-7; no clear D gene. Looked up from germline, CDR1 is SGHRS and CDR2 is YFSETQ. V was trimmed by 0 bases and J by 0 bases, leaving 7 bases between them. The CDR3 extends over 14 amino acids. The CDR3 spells CASSLGQSSYEQYF. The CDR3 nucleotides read TGCGCCAGCAGCTTGGGGCAGAGCTCCTACGAGCAGTACTTC.

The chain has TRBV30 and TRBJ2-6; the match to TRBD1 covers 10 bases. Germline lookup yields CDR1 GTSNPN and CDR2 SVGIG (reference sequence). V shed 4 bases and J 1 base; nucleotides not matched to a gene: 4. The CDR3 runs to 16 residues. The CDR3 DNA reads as TGTGCCTGGACCGGGACAGGGGCATCTGGGGCCAACGTCCTGACTTTC. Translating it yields CAWTGTGASGANVLTF.

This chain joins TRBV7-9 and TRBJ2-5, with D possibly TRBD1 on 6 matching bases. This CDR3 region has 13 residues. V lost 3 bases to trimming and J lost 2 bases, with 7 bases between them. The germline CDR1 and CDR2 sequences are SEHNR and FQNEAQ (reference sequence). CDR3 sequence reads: CASSLDSQETQYF. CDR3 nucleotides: TGTGCCAGCAGCTTGGACAGTCAAGAGACCCAGTACTTC.

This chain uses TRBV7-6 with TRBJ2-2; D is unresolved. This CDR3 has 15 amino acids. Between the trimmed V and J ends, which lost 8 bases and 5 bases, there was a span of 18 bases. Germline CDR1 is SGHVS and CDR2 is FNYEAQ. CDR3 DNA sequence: TGTGCCAGCCAATTTACGGGTAGTATGACCGGGGAGCTGTTTTTT. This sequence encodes CASQFTGSMTGELFF.

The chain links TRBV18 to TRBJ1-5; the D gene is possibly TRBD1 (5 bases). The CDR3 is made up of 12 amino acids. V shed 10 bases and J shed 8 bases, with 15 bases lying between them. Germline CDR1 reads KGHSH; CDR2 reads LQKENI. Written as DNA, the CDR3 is TGTGCCACGAACACTGCGGGGGAGCCCCAGCATTTT. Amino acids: CATNTAGEPQHF.

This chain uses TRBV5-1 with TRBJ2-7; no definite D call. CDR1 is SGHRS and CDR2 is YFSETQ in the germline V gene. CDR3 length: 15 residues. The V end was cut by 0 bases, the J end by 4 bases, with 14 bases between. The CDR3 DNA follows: TGCGCCAGCAGCTTGGAACAGCCCGTGAGTTACGAGCAGTACTTC. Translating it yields CASSLEQPVSYEQYF.